This TCR beta chain is drawn from a study of blood T cell repertoires in COVID-19. Study as a whole: The study drew acute and convalescent COVID-19 samples from the United States, Italy and Spain. Sample material is recorded as cDNA or gDNA derived from T cells, B-cell-depleted T cells, or PBMCs.

With 5 bases removed from V and 8 bases from J, the gap between germline ends came to 13 bases. Germline CDR1 GTSNPN, CDR2 SVGIG (reference sequence). The CDR3 extends over 12 amino acids. Per the original methods: Amplification of reference gene primers provided the estimated nucleated cell counts. Produced via immunoSEQ multiplex PCR; TCRdb's table is partial and in-frame only. V and J calls plus clone size are reproduced from that table; the DNA served to infer D and trimming. The sample shows fewer than 500,000 clones, about nine tenths of them seen only once. The gene calls are TRBV30 and TRBJ2-1, with D perhaps TRBD2 (6 bases). The receptor comes from a woman aged 30 to 39 with active or convalescent COVID-19. The material sequenced was peripheral blood. The CDR3 sequence: CAWAFGGHEQFF. In DNA, the CDR3 is TGTGCCTGGGCCTTCGGGGGTCATGAGCAGTTCTTC.